The 10 T cell receptor beta chains below all came from one sample that was sequenced in a study of human T cells and chemical hapten exposure. TCRdb recomputed calls from the RACE reads with MiXCR, one row per CDR3 protein. This table holds approximately 120,000 distinct CDR3 sequences, more than 7% found once. The time point is: patch test 2, 6 weeks after DPC sensitization. This sample's treatment: therapeutic diphenylcyclopropenone sensitization with weekly scalp DPC. The sample was whole blood, taken in connection with sensitization to the hapten diphenylcyclopropenone (DPC). All receptors come from a woman between 40 and 55 years old with alopecia areata. Some clones in this sample may be carry-over from other donors' samples.

This clonotype occurred many times. The chain is built from TRBV7-6 and TRBJ2-1; maybe TRBD2 (6 bases). Germline V CDR1 and CDR2: SGHVS, FNYEAQ. V lost 1 base, J lost 10 bases, and 17 bases lay in between. The CDR3 spans 15 residues. The chain's CDR3 is CASSLGGQGGGEQFF. Written as DNA, the CDR3 is TGTGCCAGCAGCTTAGGCGGGCAGGGCGGAGGGGAGCAGTTCTTC.

CDR3 sequence: CASTRGDRDEYEQYF. The CDR3 DNA follows: TGCGCCAGCACCCGGGGGGACAGGGACGAGTACGAGCAGTACTTC. The chain uses TRBV5-1 and TRBJ2-7; TRBD1 matches at 9 bases. Per germline, CDR1 SGHRS and CDR2 YFSETQ. Trimming took 6 bases from V and 4 from J; bases not matched to a gene: 11. CDR3 size: 15 residues.

This chain links TRBV5-6 with TRBJ1-2, with D hard to call. The length of the CDR3 is 18 residues. Germline CDR1 reads SGHDT; CDR2 reads YYEEEE. V was clipped by 0 bases and J by 1 base, with 19 bases between them. CDR3: CASSLESTARQYNYGYTF. The CDR3, as DNA: TGTGCCAGCAGCTTGGAGTCGACGGCCCGCCAATATAACTATGGCTACACCTTC.

There are many counts of this clonotype. This rearrangement joins TRBV10-3 to TRBJ2-1, with 11 bases identical to TRBD2. CDR3 length: 17 residues. Germline CDR1 ENHRY, CDR2 SYGVKD. J gave up 0 bases and V 3 bases, and 4 bases lay outside the gene matches. CDR3 amino acids: CAISEGTSGDSYNEQFF. For the CDR3, the DNA is TGTGCCATCAGTGAAGGGACTAGCGGAGACTCCTACAATGAGCAGTTCTTC.

In its sample, this clonotype was seen many times. The gene calls are TRBV11-2 and TRBJ2-3, with D perhaps matching TRBD2 (6 bases). This CDR3 has 17 residues. Per germline, CDR1 SGHAT and CDR2 FQNNGV. Trimming pared 4 bases from V and 4 bases from J, leaving 21 bases between. This CDR3 is CASSSQGGRVPPDTQYF. The CDR3 DNA sequence: TGTGCCAGCAGCTCCCAGGGAGGTCGGGTCCCCCCAGATACGCAGTATTTT.

This clonotype has just a few counts. The V and J genes are TRBV3-1 and TRBJ2-7, with D unclear. Per germline, CDR1 LGHDT and CDR2 YNNKEL (reference sequence). The CDR3 extends over 12 amino acids. V lost 1 base to trimming and J lost 7 bases, with 8 bases between them. The chain's CDR3 is CASSQGIWEQYF. The CDR3 region has the DNA TGTGCCAGCAGCCAAGGGATTTGGGAGCAGTACTTC.

This clonotype was counted many times. V is TRBV24-1 and J is TRBJ2-7; tentative D call: TRBD2 (5 bases). Germline CDR1 reads KGHDR; CDR2 reads SFDVKD. V was shortened by 5 bases and J by 2 bases, with 12 bases between the two germline ends. The CDR3 spans 14 residues. Written as DNA, the CDR3 is TGTGCCACCAGTGGCCGGGAAAGGCCCTACGAGCAGTACTTC. It yields the protein CATSGRERPYEQYF.

The CDR3 sequence is CAWVETGELFF. The CDR3 DNA follows: TGTGCCTGGGTTGAGACCGGGGAGCTGTTTTTT. The rearrangement uses TRBV30 and TRBJ2-2; D call uncertain. This CDR3 has 11 residues. The germline V gene has CDR1 GTSNPN and CDR2 SVGIG (reference sequence). V shed 5 bases and J shed 5 bases, with 6 bases lying between them.

This clonotype appeared a few times. V gene TRBV5-1 combines with J gene TRBJ2-7; D is undetermined. This CDR3 is 15 amino acids long. Germline-derived CDR1 and CDR2 are SGHRS and YFSETQ. The V end lost 2 bases, the J end lost 0 bases, and 12 bases lay between the germline ends. In nucleotides, the CDR3 is TGCGCCAGCAGCTTAGGGCAGCAGAGCTCCTACGAGCAGTACTTC. Residues: CASSLGQQSSYEQYF.

This clonotype was detected ten times or more. This chain joins TRBV29-1 and TRBJ2-3; either TRBD1 or TRBD2 may fit D (6 bases each). The CDR3 loop spans 15 amino acids. Per germline, CDR1 SQVTM and CDR2 ANQGSEA. Between the trimmed V and J ends, which lost 6 bases and 2 bases, there was a span of 18 bases. The DNA for the CDR3 is TGCAGCGTAGGTTCCCGAGGGGGGTACACAGATACGCAGTATTTT. It is translated as CSVGSRGGYTDTQYF.